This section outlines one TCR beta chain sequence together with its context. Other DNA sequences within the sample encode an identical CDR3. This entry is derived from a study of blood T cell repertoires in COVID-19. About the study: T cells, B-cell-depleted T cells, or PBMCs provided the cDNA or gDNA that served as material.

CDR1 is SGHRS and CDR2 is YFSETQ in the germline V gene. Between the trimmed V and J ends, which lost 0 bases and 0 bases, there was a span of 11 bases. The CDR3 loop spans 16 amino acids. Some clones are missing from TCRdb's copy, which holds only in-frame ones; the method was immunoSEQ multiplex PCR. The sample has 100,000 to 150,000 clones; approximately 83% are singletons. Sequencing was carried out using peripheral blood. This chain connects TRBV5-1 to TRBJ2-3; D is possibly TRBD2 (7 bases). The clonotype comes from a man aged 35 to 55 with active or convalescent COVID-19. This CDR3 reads CASSLAGGLSTDTQYF. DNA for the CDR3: TGCGCCAGCAGCTTGGCGGGGGGCTTAAGCACAGATACGCAGTATTTT. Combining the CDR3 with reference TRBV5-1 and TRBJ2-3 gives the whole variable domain KAGVTQTPRYLIKTRGQQVTLSCSPISGHRSVSWYQQTPGQGLQFLFEYFSETQRNKGNFPGRFSGRQFSNSRSEMNVSTLELGDSALYLCASSLAGGLSTDTQYFGPGTRLTVL.